The 18 T cell receptor delta chains listed next were all sequenced from one sample in a study of Vδ1+ human thymocytes. Study outcomes and limitations: Thymic TRG and TRD repertoires appeared highly polyclonal, with Gaussian CDR3 length distributions.

No antigen has been assigned to these receptors. Extracted RNA was reverse transcribed into cDNA. CDR3 amplicons came from multiplex PCR with pooled V-gene forward and constant-region reverse primers. TCRdb used CATT to re-call clones from the multiplex PCR reads. The data hold roughly 55,000 delta-chain clones, with more than 15% observed a single time. Source material: Vdelta1+ gamma-delta thymocytes from the thymus. Indicated subset: FACS-sorted CD3+ TCRalphabeta- TCRVdelta1+ TCRVdelta2- thymocytes. These receptors were collected from a boy under two years old who had congenital heart surgery.

The V call is TRDV1, the J call TRDJ1, with 11 positions matching TRDD3. V lost 2 bases, J lost 4 bases, and 27 bases stayed unmatched. The germline V gene encodes CDR1 TSWWSYY and CDR2 QGS. The CDR3 runs 23 residues. The CDR3 sequence is CALGELFLRLKADWGIRNDKLIF. The CDR3 DNA is TGTGCTCTTGGGGAATTATTCCTACGTTTAAAAGCCGACTGGGGGATAAGAAACGATAAACTCATCTTT.

This clone has a handful of counts. The rearrangement uses TRDV1 and TRDJ1; weak D call: TRDD3 (8 bases). This CDR3 has 19 residues. V lost 3 bases to trimming and J lost 5 bases, with 28 bases between them. Germline CDR1 reads TSWWSYY; CDR2 reads QGS. CDR3: CALGDNIPTVGDWVDKLIF. The CDR3 DNA reads TGTGCTCTTGGGGATAATATTCCTACCGTGGGGGATTGGGTAGATAAACTCATCTTT.

V is TRDV1 and J is TRDJ1; TRDD3 agrees at 8 bases. The junction had 19 bases not matched to a gene; V was cut back by 1 base and J by 0 bases. CDR1 is TSWWSYY and CDR2 is QGS in the germline V gene. This CDR3 region has 21 residues. Here the CDR3 reads CALGERILPGLGVPYTDKLIF. As DNA, the CDR3 is TGTGCTCTTGGGGAACGCATCCTACCTGGACTGGGGGTCCCGTACACCGATAAACTCATCTTT.

This clone came up a few times. The chain links TRDV1 to TRDJ1, with TRDD3 matching 9 bases. The germline CDR1 and CDR2 sequences are TSWWSYY and QGS. The CDR3 totals 21 residues. Losses at the gene ends were 4 bases for V and 0 bases for J; bases not matched to a gene: 21. The CDR3, as DNA: TGTGCTCTTGGGGTAGATTTCCTATTTGTACTGGGGGACCCAAACACCGATAAACTCATCTTT. Translation gives CALGVDFLFVLGDPNTDKLIF.

This clone was observed a handful of times. The chain recombines TRDV1 with TRDJ1; perhaps TRDD3 as D (5 bases). With 4 bases removed from V and 1 base from J, the gap between germline ends came to 22 bases. Germline values: CDR1 TSWWSYY, CDR2 QGS. The CDR3 has 18 residues. The CDR3 spells CALGARLPPWVPTDKLIF. In nucleotides, the CDR3 is TGTGCTCTTGGGGCCCGGTTACCTCCCTGGGTCCCCACCGATAAACTCATCTTT.

This rearrangement joins TRDV1 to TRDJ1; 8 bases match TRDD3. In germline, CDR1 is TSWWSYY, CDR2 QGS. This CDR3 spans 16 amino acids. V was clipped by 3 bases and J by 7 bases; unmatched bases: 13. Here the CDR3 reads CALGEPRWGIKGKLIF. Written as DNA, the CDR3 is TGTGCTCTTGGGGAGCCGAGATGGGGGATTAAGGGTAAACTCATCTTT.

This clone was detected only a few times. The rearrangement links TRDV1 to TRDJ1; 9 bases map to TRDD2. Looked up from germline, CDR1 is TSWWSYY and CDR2 is QGS. The length of the CDR3 is 19 residues. The V gene end was trimmed by 0 bases and the J gene end by 4 bases; junction bases not matched to a gene: 15. Here the CDR3 reads CALGELPSYGLGALDKLIF. In DNA form, the CDR3 reads TGTGCTCTTGGGGAACTACCTTCCTACGGGTTGGGGGCCCTCGATAAACTCATCTTT.

This clone was seen only a few times. This chain joins TRDV1 and TRDJ1, with 8 nucleotides matching TRDD3. The CDR3 runs to 18 residues. With 5 bases clipped from V and 4 bases from J, the junction kept 18 bases outside the gene matches. Germline CDR1 TSWWSYY, CDR2 QGS. The chain's CDR3 is CALGSTRGLGIHGDKLIF. For the CDR3, the DNA is TGTGCTCTTGGGTCGACAAGGGGACTGGGGATACATGGCGATAAACTCATCTTT.

This clone was seen only a few times. The genes are TRDV1 and TRDJ1; D is unclear. CDR1 is TSWWSYY and CDR2 is QGS in the germline V gene. V lost 2 bases, J lost 0 bases, and 10 bases lay in between. There are 15 residues in the CDR3. CDR3 coding DNA: TGTGCTCTTGGGGAAGGCAAAGGGAACACCGATAAACTCATCTTT. Translating gives CALGEGKGNTDKLIF.

This chain links TRDV1 with TRDJ1; D possibly corresponds to TRDD3 (5 bases). Germline loops: CDR1 TSWWSYY, CDR2 QGS. V lost 2 bases and J 1 base, leaving 14 bases between the germline ends. The CDR3 is made up of 16 amino acids. The DNA of the CDR3 is TGTGCTCTTGGGGAATTCGTTATGTGGGGCACCGATAAACTCATCTTT. Translation: CALGEFVMWGTDKLIF.

The genes are TRDV1 and TRDJ1, with TRDD3 as a possible D gene (9 bases). The CDR3 is 19 amino acids. Looked up from germline, CDR1 is TSWWSYY and CDR2 is QGS. V lost 4 bases to trimming and J lost 3 bases, with 27 bases between them. The CDR3 DNA sequence: TGTGCTCTTGGGGTATCCTTCCTATTGGGGGATAATGTTCCCGATAAACTCATCTTT. Translation: CALGVSFLLGDNVPDKLIF.

The V call is TRDV1, the J call TRDJ1; 11 nucleotides match TRDD3. The germline V gene encodes CDR1 TSWWSYY and CDR2 QGS. With 6 bases clipped from V and 1 base from J, the junction kept 25 bases outside the gene matches. The CDR3 is 22 amino acids. The CDR3 bases are TGTGCTCTTGGTCCTGGCTCACCTTCTCCCGTACTGGGGGATATCCCCACCGATAAACTCATCTTT. The encoded protein is CALGPGSPSPVLGDIPTDKLIF.

This clone was counted only a few times. The chain is built from TRDV1 and TRDJ1, with 8 bases fitting TRDD3. The CDR3 is 20 amino acids. Losses at the gene ends were 5 bases for V and 0 bases for J; bases not matched to a gene: 20. The germline V gene has CDR1 TSWWSYY and CDR2 QGS. CDR3 in DNA: TGTGCTCTTGGGCAATCTCCTTTCCTCCTACTGGGGGGTCACACCGATAAACTCATCTTT. Translation: CALGQSPFLLLGGHTDKLIF.

This clone occurred many times. This chain links TRDV2 with TRDJ2, with 10 bases lining up with TRDD3. V trimming: 1 base; J trimming: 5 bases; junction bases outside the gene matches: 6. The CDR3 contains 16 residues. The germline gives CDR1 GEAIGNYY, CDR2 EKD. The DNA for the CDR3 is TGTGCCTGTGACACTTTAGTACTGGGGGATACAGCACAACTCTTCTTT. Its translation: CACDTLVLGDTAQLFF.

The chain is built from TRDV1 and TRDJ1; 12 bases fit TRDD3. J was trimmed by 2 bases and V by 0 bases; bases with no gene match: 28. In germline, CDR1 is TSWWSYY, CDR2 QGS. This CDR3 spans 25 amino acids. CDR3 sequence: CALGELILRRRPRLGDTLYTDKLIF. As DNA, the CDR3 is TGTGCTCTTGGGGAACTCATCCTACGGAGGCGTCCCAGACTGGGGGATACCCTGTATACCGATAAACTCATCTTT.

This chain joins TRDV1 and TRDJ1, with a weak D call TRDD3 (6 bases). Trimming took 1 base from V and 0 from J, leaving 12 bases between them. The CDR3 extends over 16 amino acids. Germline lookup yields CDR1 TSWWSYY and CDR2 QGS. CDR3 in amino acids: CALGERGDQYTDKLIF. The DNA for the CDR3 is TGTGCTCTTGGGGAACGTGGGGATCAGTACACCGATAAACTCATCTTT.

The chain uses TRDV1 and TRDJ1; TRDD3 matches 7 bases. The V gene's germline CDR1 is TSWWSYY and CDR2 QGS. The junction had 9 bases not matched to a gene; V was cut back by 2 bases and J by 6 bases. The CDR3 sequence is 15 residues long. The CDR3 loop is CALGEFPLGAHKLIF. CDR3 in DNA: TGTGCTCTTGGGGAATTCCCGCTGGGGGCCCATAAACTCATCTTT.

This rearrangement joins TRDV1 to TRDJ1, with D possibly TRDD2 on 5 matching bases. The germline gives CDR1 TSWWSYY, CDR2 QGS. This CDR3 spans 17 amino acids. V lost 2 bases, J lost 0 bases, and 16 bases lay in between. CDR3 DNA: TGTGCTCTTGGGGAAGATATTCCTCCCAGATACACCGATAAACTCATCTTT. This encodes CALGEDIPPRYTDKLIF.